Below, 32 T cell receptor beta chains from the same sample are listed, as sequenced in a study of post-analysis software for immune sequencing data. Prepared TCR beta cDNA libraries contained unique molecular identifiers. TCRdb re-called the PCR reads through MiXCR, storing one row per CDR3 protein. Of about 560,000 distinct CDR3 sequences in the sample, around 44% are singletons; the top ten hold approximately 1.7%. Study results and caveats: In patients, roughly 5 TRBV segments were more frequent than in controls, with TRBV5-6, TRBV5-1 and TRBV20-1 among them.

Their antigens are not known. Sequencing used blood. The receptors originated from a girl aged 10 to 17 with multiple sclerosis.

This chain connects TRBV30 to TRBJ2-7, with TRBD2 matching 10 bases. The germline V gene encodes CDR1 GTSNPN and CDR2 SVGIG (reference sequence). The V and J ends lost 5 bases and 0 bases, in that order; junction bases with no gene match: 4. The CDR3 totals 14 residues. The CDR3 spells CAWGSGGSSYEQYF. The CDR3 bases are TGTGCCTGGGGTAGCGGGGGGAGCTCCTACGAGCAGTACTTC. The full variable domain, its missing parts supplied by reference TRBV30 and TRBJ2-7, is SQTIHQWPATLVQPVGSPLSLECTVEGTSNPNLYWYRQAAGRGLQLLFYSVGIGQISSEVPQNLSASRPQDRQFILSSKKLLLSDSGFYLCAWGSGGSSYEQYFGPGTRLTVT.

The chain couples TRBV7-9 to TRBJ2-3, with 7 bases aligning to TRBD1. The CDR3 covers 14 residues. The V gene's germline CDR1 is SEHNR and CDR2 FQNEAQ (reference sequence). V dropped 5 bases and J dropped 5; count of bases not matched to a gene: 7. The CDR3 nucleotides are TGTGCCAGCAGCCTGAGACAGGGACAAGATACGCAGTATTTT. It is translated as CASSLRQGQDTQYF.

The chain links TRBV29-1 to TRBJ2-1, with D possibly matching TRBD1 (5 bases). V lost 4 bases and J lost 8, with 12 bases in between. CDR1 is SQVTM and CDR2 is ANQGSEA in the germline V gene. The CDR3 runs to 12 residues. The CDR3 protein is CSVGQGRHEQFF. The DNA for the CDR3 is TGCAGCGTTGGCCAGGGAAGGCATGAGCAGTTCTTC.

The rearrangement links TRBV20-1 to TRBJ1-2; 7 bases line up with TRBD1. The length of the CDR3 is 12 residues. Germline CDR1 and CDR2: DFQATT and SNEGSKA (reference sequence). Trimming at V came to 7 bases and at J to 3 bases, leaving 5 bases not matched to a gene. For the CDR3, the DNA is TGCAGTGGTCGACAGGGAGACTATGGCTACACCTTC. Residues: CSGRQGDYGYTF.

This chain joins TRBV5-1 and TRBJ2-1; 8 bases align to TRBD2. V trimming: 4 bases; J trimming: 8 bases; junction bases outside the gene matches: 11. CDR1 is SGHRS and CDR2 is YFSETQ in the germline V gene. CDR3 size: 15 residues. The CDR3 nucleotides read TGCGCCAGCAGCGGGGGGACTAGTCGAACCGATGAGCAGTTCTTC. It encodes CASSGGTSRTDEQFF.

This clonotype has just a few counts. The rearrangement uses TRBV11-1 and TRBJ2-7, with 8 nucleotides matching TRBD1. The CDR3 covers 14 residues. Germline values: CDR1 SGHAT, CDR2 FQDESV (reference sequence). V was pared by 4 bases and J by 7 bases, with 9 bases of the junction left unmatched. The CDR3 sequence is CASSYRQGREEQYF. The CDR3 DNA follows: TGTGCCAGCAGCTATAGACAGGGGAGAGAAGAGCAGTACTTC.

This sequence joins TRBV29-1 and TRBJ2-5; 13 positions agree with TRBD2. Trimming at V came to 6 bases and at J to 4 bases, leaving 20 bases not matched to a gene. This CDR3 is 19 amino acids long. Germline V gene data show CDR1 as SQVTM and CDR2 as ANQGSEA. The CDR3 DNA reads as TGCAGCGTAGCATCTATCAGGGGACTAGCGGGGCTTAAAGGAGAGACCCAGTACTTC. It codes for CSVASIRGLAGLKGETQYF.

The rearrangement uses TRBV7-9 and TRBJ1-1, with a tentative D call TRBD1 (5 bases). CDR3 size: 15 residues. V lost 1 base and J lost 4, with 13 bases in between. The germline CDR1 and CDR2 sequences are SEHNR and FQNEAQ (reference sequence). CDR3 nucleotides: TGTGCCAGCAGCTTAGGGGGCGCTGATGCCACTGAAGCTTTCTTT. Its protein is CASSLGGADATEAFF.

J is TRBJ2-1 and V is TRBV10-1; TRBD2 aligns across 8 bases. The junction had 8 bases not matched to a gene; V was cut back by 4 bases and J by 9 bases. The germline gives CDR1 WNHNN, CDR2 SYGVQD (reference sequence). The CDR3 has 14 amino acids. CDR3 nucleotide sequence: TGCGCCAGCAGTGCCAGCGGGAGTCGGGGTGAGCAGTTCTTC. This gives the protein CASSASGSRGEQFF.

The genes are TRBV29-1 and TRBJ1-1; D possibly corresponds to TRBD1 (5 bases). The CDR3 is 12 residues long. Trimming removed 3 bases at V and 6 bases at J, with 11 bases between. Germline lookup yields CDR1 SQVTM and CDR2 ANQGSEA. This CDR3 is CSVEGRASEAFF. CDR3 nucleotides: TGCAGCGTTGAGGGCAGGGCCTCTGAAGCTTTCTTT.

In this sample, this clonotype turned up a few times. The CDR3 here is CATSRESLGILYTQYF. CDR3 coding DNA: TGTGCCACCAGCAGAGAGAGTTTGGGCATACTCTACACGCAGTACTTC. The J gene is TRBJ2-7, the V gene TRBV15; D call uncertain. Germline V gives CDR1 LNHNV, CDR2 YYDKDF (reference sequence). CDR3 length: 16 residues. V shed 0 bases and J shed 9 bases, with 21 bases lying between them.

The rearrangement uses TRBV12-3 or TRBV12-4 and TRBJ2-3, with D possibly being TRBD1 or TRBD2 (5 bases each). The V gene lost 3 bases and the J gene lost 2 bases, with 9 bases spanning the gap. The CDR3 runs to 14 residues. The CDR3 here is CASSFGTPTDTQYF. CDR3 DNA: TGTGCCAGCAGTTTTGGGACCCCCACAGATACGCAGTATTTT.

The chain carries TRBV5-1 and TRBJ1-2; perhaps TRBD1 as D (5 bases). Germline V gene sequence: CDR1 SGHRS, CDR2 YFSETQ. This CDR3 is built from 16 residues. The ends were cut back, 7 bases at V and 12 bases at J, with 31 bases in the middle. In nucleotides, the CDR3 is TGCGCCAGCGGTCCTCTGCAGCGAGGGGCGAGGTCTACCAACACCTTC. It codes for CASGPLQRGARSTNTF. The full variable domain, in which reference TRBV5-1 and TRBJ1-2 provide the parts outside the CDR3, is KAGVTQTPRYLIKTRGQQVTLSCSPISGHRSVSWYQQTPGQGLQFLFEYFSETQRNKGNFPGRFSGRQFSNSRSEMNVSTLELGDSALYLCASGPLQRGARSTNTFGSGTRLTVV.

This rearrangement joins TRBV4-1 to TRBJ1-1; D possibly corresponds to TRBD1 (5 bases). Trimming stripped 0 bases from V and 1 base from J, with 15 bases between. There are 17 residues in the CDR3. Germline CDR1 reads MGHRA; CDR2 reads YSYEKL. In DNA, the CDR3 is TGCGCCAGCAGCCAAGATGGGCAGGGCTTATGGAACACTGAAGCTTTCTTT. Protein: CASSQDGQGLWNTEAFF.

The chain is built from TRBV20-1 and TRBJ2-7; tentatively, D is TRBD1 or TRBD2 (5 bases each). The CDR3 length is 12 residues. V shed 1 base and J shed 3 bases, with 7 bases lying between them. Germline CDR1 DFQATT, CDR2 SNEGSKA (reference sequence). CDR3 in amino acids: CSARGDDYEQYF. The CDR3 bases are TGCAGTGCTAGAGGGGACGACTACGAGCAGTACTTC.

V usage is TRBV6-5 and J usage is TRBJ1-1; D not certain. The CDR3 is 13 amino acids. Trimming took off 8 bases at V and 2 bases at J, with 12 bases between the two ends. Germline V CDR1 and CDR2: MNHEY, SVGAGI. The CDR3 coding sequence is TGTGCCAGCTTACCCGAGGGAAACACTGAAGCTTTCTTT. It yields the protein CASLPEGNTEAFF.

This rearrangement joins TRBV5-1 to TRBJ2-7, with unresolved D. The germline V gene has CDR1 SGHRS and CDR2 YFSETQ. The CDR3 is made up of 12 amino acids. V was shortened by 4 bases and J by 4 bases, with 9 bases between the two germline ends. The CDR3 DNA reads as TGCGCCAGCAGCCAGACACAGTACGAGCAGTACTTC. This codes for CASSQTQYEQYF. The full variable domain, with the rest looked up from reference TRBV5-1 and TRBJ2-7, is KAGVTQTPRYLIKTRGQQVTLSCSPISGHRSVSWYQQTPGQGLQFLFEYFSETQRNKGNFPGRFSGRQFSNSRSEMNVSTLELGDSALYLCASSQTQYEQYFGPGTRLTVT.

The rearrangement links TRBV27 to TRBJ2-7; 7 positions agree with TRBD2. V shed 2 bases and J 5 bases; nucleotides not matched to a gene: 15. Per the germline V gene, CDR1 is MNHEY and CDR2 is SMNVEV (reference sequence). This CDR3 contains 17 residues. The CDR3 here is CASSLRSDAGEGDEQYF. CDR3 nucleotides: TGTGCCAGCAGTTTAAGAAGCGACGCGGGAGAAGGGGACGAGCAGTACTTC.

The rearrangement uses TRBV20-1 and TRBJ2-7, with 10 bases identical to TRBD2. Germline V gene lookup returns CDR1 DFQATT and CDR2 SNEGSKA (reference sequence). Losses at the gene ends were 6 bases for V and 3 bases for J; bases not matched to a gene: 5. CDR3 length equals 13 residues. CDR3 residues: CSALGLASYEQYF. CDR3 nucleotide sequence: TGCAGTGCGTTGGGACTAGCGAGCTACGAGCAGTACTTC.

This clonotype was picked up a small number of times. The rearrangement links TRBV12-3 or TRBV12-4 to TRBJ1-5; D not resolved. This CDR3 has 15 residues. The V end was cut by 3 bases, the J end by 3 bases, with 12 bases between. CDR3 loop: CASSLNLQPNQPQHF. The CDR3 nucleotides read TGTGCCAGCAGTTTGAACTTACAACCCAATCAGCCCCAGCATTTT.

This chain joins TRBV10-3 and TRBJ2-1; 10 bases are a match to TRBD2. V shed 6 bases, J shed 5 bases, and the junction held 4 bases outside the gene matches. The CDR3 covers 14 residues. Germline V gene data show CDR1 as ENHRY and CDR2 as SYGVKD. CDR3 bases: TGTGCCATCAGAGCTAGCGGGAGAGACAATGAGCAGTTCTTC. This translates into CAIRASGRDNEQFF.

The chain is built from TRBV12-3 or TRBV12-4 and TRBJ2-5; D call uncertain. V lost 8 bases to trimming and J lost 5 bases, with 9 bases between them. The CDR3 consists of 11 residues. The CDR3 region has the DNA TGTGCCAGCGTGGGGTGGGAGACCCAGTACTTC. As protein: CASVGWETQYF.

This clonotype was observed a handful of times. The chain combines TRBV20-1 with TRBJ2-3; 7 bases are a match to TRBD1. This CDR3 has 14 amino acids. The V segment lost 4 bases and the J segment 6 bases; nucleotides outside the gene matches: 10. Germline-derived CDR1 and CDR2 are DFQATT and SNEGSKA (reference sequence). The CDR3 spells CSATLGTAGDTQYF. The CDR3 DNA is TGCAGTGCTACCCTGGGGACAGCAGGGGATACGCAGTATTTT.

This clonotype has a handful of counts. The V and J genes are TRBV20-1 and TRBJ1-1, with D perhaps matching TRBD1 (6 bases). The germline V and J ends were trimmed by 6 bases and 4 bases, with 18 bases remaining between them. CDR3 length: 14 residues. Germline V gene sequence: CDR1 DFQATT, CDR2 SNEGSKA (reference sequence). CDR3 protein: CSANLVKGGTEAFF. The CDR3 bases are TGCAGTGCGAATTTAGTAAAGGGGGGCACTGAAGCTTTCTTT.

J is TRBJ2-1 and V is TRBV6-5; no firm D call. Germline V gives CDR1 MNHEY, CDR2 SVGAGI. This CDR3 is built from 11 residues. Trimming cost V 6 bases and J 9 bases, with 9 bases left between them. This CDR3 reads CASRGIGEQFF. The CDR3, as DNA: TGTGCCAGCAGGGGTATTGGTGAGCAGTTCTTC.

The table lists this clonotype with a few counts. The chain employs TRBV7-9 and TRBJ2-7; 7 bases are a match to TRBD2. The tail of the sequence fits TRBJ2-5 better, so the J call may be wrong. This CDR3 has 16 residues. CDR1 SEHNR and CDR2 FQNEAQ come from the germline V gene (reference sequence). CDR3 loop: CASSLAGGPYLLTQYF. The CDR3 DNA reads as TGTGCCAGCAGCTTAGCGGGAGGGCCGTATCTTTTGACCCAGTACTTC.

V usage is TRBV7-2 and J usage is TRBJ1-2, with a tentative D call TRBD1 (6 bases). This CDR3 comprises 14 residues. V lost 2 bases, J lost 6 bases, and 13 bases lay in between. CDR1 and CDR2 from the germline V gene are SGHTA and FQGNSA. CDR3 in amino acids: CASSLFSRGDGYTF. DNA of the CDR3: TGTGCCAGCAGCTTATTTTCAAGGGGGGATGGCTACACCTTC.

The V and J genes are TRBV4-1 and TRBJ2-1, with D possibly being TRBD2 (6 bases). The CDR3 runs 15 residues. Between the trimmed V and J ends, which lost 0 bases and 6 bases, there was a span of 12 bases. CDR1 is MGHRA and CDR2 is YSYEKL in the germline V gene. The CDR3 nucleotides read TGCGCCAGCAGCCAAGAATATGCGCGGGGCAATGAGCAGTTCTTC. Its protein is CASSQEYARGNEQFF.

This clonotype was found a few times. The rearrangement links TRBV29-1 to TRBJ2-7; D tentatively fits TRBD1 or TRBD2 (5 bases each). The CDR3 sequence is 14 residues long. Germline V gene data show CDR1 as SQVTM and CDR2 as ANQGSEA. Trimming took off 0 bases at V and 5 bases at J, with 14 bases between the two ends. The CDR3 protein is CSVEDIGGGHEQYF. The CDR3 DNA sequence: TGCAGCGTTGAAGATATTGGGGGTGGCCACGAGCAGTACTTC.

The CDR3 loop is CASSSTGGLDTQYF. CDR3 DNA sequence: TGTGCCAGCAGCTCAACAGGGGGCTTAGATACGCAGTATTTT. V usage is TRBV6-6 and J usage is TRBJ2-3, with 9 bases matching TRBD1. Germline CDR1 and CDR2: MNHNY and SVGAGI (reference sequence). V shed 6 bases and J 5 bases; nucleotides not matched to a gene: 6. This CDR3 region has 14 residues.

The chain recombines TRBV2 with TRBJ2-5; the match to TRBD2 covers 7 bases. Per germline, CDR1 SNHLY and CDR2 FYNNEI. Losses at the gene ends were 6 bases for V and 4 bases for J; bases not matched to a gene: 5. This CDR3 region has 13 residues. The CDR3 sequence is CASRGLSRETQYF. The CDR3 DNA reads TGTGCCAGCAGGGGACTATCCCGAGAGACCCAGTACTTC.

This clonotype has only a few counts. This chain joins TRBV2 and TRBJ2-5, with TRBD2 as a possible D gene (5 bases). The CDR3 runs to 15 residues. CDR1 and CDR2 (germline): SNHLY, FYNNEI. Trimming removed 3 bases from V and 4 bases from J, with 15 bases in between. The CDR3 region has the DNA TGTGCCAGCAGTGAGCCTTTGGACTCGCGAGAGACCCAGTACTTC. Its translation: CASSEPLDSRETQYF.